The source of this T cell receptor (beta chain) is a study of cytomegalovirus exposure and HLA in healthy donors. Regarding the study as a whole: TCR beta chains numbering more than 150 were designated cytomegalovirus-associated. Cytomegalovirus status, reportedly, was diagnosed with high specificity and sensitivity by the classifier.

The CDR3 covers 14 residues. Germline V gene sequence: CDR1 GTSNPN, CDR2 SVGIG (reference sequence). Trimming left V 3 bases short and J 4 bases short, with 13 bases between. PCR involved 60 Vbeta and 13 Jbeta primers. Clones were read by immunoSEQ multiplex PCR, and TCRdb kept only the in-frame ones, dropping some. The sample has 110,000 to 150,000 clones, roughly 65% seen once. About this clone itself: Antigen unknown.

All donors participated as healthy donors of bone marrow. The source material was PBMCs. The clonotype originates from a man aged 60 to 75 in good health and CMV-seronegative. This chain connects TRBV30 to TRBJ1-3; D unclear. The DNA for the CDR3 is TGTGCCTGGAGGGGAGGGCATCCGGGAAACACCATATATTTT. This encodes CAWRGGHPGNTIYF.